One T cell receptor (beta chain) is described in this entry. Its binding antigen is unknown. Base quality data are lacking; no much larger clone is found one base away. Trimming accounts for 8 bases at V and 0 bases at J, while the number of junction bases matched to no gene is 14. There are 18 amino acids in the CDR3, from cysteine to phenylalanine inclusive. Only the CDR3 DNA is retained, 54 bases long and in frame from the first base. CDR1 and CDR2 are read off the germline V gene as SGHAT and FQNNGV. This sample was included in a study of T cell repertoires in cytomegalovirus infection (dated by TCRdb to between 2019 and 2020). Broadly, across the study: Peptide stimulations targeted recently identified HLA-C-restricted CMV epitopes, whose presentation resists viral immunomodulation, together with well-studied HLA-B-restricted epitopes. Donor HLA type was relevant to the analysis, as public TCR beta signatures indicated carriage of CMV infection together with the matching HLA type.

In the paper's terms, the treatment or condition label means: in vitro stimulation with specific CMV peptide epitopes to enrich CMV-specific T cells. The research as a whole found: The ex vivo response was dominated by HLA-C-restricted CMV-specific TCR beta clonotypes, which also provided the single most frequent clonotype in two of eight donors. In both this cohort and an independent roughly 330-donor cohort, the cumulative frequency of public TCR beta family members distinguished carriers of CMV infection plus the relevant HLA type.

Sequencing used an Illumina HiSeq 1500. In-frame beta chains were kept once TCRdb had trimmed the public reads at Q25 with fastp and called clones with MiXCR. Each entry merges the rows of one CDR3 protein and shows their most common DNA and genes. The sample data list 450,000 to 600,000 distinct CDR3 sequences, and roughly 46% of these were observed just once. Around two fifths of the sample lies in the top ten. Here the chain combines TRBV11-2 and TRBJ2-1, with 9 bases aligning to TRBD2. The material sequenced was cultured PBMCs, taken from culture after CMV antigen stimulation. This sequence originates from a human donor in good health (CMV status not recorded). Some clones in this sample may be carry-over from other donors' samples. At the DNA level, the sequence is TGTGCCAGCGCTCCAAGGACTAGCGCCTACATCTCCTACAATGAGCAGTTCTTC. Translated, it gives CASAPRTSAYISYNEQFF.